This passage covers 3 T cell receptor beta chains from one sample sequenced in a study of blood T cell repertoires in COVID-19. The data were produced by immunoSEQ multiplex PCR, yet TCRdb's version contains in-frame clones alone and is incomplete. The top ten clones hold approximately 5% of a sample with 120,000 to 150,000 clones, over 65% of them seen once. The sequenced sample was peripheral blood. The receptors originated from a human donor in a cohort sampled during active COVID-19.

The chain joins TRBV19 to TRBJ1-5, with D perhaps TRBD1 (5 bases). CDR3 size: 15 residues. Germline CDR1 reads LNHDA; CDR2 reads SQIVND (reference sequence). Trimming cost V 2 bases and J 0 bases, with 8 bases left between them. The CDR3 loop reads CASSIPGYSNQPQHF. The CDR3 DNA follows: TGTGCCAGTAGTATACCAGGGTATAGCAATCAGCCCCAGCATTTT.

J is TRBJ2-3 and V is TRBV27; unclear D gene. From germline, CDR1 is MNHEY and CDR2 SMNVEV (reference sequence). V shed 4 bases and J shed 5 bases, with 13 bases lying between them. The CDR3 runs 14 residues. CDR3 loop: CASSWARKRDTQYF. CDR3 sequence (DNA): TGTGCCAGCAGTTGGGCTCGCAAAAGAGATACGCAGTATTTT.

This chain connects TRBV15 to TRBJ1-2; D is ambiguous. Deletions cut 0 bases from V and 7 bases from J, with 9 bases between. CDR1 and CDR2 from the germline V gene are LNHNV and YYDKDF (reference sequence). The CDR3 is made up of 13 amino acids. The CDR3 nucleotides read TGTGCCACCAGCAGAGATTCAGTCCGTGGCTACACCTTC. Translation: CATSRDSVRGYTF.